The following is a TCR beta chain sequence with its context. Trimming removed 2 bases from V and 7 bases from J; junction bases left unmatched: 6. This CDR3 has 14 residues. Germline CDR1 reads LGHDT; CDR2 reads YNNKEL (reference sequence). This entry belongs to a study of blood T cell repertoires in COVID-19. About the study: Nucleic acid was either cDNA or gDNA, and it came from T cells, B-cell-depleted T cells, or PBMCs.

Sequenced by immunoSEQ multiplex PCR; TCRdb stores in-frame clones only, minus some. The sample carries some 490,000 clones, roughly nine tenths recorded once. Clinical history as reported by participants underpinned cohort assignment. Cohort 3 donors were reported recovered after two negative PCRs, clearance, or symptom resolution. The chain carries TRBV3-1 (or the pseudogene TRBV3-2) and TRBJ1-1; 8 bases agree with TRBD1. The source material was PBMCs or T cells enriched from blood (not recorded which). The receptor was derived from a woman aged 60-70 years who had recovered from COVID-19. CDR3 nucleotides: TGTGCCAGCAGCCAAATAGGGACAGGCATTGAAGCTTTCTTT. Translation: CASSQIGTGIEAFF.